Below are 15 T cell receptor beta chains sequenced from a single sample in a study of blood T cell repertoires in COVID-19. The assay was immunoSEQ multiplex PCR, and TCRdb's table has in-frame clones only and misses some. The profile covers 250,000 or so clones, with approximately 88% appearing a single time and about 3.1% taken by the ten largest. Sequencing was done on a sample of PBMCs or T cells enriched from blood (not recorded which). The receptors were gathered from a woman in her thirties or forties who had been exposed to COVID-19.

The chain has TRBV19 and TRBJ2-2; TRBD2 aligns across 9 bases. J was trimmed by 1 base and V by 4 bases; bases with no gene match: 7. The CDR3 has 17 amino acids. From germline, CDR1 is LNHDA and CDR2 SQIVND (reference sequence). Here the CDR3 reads CASSTDASGMNTGELFF. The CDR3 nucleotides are TGTGCCAGTAGTACGGACGCTAGCGGGATGAACACCGGGGAGCTGTTTTTT.

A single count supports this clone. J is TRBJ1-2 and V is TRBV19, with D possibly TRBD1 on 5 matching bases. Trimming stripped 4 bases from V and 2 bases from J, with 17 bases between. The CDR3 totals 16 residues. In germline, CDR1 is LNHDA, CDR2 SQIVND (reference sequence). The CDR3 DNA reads TGTGCCAGTAGTACCCGGACAACTAAAGGGAACTATGGCTACACCTTC. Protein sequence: CASSTRTTKGNYGYTF. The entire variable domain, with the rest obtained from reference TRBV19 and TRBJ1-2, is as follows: DGGITQSPKYLFRKEGQNVTLSCEQNLNHDAMYWYRQDPGQGLRLIYYSQIVNDFQKGDIAEGYSVSREKKESFPLTVTSAQKNPTAFYLCASSTRTTKGNYGYTFGSGTRLTVV.

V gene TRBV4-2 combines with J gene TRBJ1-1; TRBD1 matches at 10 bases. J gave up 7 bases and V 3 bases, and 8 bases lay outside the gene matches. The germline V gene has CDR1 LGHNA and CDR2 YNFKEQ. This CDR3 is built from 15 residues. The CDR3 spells CASSHMGTGVGEAFF. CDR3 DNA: TGTGCCAGCAGCCATATGGGGACAGGGGTCGGTGAAGCTTTCTTT.

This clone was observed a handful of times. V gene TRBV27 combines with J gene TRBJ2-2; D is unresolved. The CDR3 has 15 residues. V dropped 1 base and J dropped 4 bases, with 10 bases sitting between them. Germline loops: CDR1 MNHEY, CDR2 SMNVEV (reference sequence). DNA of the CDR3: TGTGCCAGCAGTTTATGGAGCCTTTCCACCGGGGAGCTGTTTTTT. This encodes CASSLWSLSTGELFF.

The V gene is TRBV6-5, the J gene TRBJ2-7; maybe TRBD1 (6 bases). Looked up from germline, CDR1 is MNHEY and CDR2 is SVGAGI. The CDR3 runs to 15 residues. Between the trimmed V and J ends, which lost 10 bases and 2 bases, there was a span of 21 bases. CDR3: CATRRFPRGPYEQYF. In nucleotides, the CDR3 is TGTGCCACCAGGCGTTTCCCCAGGGGCCCCTACGAGCAGTACTTC.

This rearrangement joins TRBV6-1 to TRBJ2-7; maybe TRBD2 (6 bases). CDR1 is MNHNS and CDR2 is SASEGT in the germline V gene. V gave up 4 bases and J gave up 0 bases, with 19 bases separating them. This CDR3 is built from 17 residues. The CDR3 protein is CASSVGTGLLSSYEQYV. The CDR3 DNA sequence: TGTGCCAGCAGTGTTGGAACGGGACTCCTTTCCTCCTACGAGCAGTACGTC.

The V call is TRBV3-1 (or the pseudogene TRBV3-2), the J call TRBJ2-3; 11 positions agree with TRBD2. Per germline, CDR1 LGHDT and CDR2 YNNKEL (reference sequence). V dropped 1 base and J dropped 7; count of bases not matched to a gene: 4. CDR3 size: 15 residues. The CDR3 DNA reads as TGTGCCAGCAGCCAAGGGGGGACTAGCGGAAATACGCAGTATTTT. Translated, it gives CASSQGGTSGNTQYF.

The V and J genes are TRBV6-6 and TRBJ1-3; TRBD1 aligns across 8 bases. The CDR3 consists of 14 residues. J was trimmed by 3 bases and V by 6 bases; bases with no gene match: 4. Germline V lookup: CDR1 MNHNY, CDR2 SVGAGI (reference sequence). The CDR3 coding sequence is TGTGCCAGCAGACTCGACAGGGGTGGAAACACCATATATTTT. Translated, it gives CASRLDRGGNTIYF.

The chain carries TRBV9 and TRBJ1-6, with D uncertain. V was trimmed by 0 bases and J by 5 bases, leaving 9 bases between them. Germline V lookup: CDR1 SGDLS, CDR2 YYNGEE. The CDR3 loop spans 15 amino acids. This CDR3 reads CASSVASRNNSPLHF. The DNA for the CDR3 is TGTGCCAGCAGCGTAGCGTCCAGGAATAATTCACCCCTCCACTTT.

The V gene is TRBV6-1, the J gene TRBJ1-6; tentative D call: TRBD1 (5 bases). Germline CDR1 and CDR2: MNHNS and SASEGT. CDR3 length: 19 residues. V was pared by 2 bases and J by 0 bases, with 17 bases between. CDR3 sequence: CASSELAGGGSSYNSPLHF. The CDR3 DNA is TGTGCCAGCAGTGAACTAGCGGGGGGAGGGAGCTCCTATAATTCACCCCTCCACTTT.

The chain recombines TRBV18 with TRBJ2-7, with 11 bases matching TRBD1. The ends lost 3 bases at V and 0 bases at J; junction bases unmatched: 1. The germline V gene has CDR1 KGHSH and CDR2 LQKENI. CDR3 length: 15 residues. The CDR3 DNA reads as TGTGCCAGCTCACCGGGACAGGGGGGCTCCTACGAGCAGTACTTC. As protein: CASSPGQGGSYEQYF.

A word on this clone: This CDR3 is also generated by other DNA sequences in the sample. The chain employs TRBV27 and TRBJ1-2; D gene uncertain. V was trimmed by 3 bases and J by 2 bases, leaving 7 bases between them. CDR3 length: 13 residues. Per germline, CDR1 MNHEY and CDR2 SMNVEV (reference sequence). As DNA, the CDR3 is TGTGCCAGCAGTTTTGGCAGGAACTATGGCTACACCTTC. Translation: CASSFGRNYGYTF.

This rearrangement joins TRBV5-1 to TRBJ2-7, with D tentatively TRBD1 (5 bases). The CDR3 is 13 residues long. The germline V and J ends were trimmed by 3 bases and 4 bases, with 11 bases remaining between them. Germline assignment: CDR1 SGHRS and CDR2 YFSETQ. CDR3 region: CASSSSTGYEQYF. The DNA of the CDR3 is TGCGCCAGCAGCTCCTCAACAGGTTACGAGCAGTACTTC.

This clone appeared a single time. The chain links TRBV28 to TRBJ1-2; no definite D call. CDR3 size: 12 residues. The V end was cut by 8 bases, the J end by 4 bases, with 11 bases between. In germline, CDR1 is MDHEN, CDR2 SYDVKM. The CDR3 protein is CASALASYGYTF. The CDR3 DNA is TGTGCCAGCGCTTTAGCCTCCTATGGCTACACCTTC.

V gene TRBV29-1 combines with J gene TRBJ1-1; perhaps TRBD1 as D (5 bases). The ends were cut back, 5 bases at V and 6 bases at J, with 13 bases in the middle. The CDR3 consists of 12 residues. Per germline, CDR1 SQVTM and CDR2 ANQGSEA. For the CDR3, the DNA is TGCAGCGTTAAGGGGAGGCTGGCTGAAGCTTTCTTT. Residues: CSVKGRLAEAFF.